Sequencing of this T cell receptor beta chain was carried out in a study of cytomegalovirus exposure and HLA in healthy donors. Findings and limits, study-wide: Confirmation was obtained in vitro that a few CMV-associated chains are specific for CMV antigens. Near-uniform donor sequencing depth was presumed by presence/absence analyses.

Trimming took 7 bases from V and 5 from J; bases not matched to a gene: 11. The CDR3 covers 15 residues. Germline values: CDR1 SQVTM, CDR2 ANQGSEA. As to this clone: Its antigen is undetermined.

This PCR relied on a set of 60 Vbeta primers and 13 Jbeta primers. This table comes from immunoSEQ multiplex PCR, and its TCRdb copy is limited to in-frame clones, with some not included. This sample has 150,000 to 160,000 clones, with 70% to 90% found just once. This TCR was recovered from a woman aged 18-29 years in good health and CMV-seronegative. The chain links TRBV29-1 to TRBJ2-5; 12 bases line up with TRBD1. Source material: PBMCs. DNA of the CDR3: TGCAGCGCCGGGGCCGGGACAGGGGGCTTGGAGACCCAGTACTTC. Residues: CSAGAGTGGLETQYF.